Detailed here is one TCR beta chain. The target antigen is unknown. The record originates from a study of siplizumab effects on memory and regulatory T cells. Regarding the study as a whole: Under siplizumab, an average roughly 70% of mappable alloreactive CD4+ clones were Treg-derived, compared with 25% to 30% in controls. Naive T cells looked more diverse than memory cells and looked like major alloresponse contributors.

Repertoires were generated with immunoSEQ multiplex PCR, while TCRdb's copy carries only in-frame clones and drops some. The sample gives around 87,000 clones, over 80% of which show up once; over 12% is in the top ten. The receptor was isolated from a human donor in good health. Sequencing was performed on CD4+ T cells sorted from blood.

Here the CDR3 reads CASRRTGTADTEAFF. CDR3 sequence (DNA): TGTGCCAGCAGACGAACCGGGACAGCGGATACTGAAGCTTTCTTT. The chain has TRBV5-4 and TRBJ1-1, with 7 bases fitting TRBD1. The CDR3 is 15 amino acids. With V trimmed by 5 bases and J by 5 bases, 12 bases remained unmatched. CDR1 and CDR2 from the germline V gene are SGHNT and YYREEE (reference sequence).